Described below is a single T cell receptor beta chain sequence and its context. Its antigen is currently unknown. The CDR3 loop spans 13 amino acids. CDR1 is MGHDK and CDR2 is SYGVNS in the germline V gene. Trimming left V 4 bases short and J 4 bases short, with 10 bases between. Free of recent acute infections or vaccinations, the donors were healthy HIV-negative adults. Generated by immunoSEQ multiplex PCR, the TCRdb table keeps only in-frame clones and is missing some. The sample contains nearly 1 million clones, 76% of which appear only once. The data were obtained in a study of shared clonotypes between healthy human individuals. Findings of the study overall: Relative to their counterparts shared across all four donors, non-shared clonotypes exhibited diminished generation probabilities. Despite large depth, sorted-subset datasets appeared incompletely sequenced.

The sequencing sample was made of memory CD4+ T cells sorted from blood. Subset noted: CD45RA-negative fraction. The J gene is TRBJ1-2, the V gene TRBV25-1; D unresolved. The receptor was isolated from a man between 18 and 35 years old in good health. CDR3 in DNA: TGTGCCAGCAGTGCGCATGGAGTCTATGGCTACACCTTC. This codes for CASSAHGVYGYTF.